This paragraph covers one TCR beta chain sequence. This entry is derived from a study of blood T cell repertoires in COVID-19. The assay was immunoSEQ multiplex PCR, and TCRdb's table has in-frame clones only and misses some. The table records approximately 140,000 clones, 82% of them present only once. Specimen: peripheral blood. This receptor was taken from a human donor with acute or convalescent COVID-19. The donor label of this sample is uncertain.

The CDR3, as DNA: TGTGCCTGGAGTGTGACCAGGGGGTTCACCTTC. Translated: CAWSVTRGFTF. The chain employs TRBV30 and TRBJ1-2; 7 bases map to TRBD1. This CDR3 is built from 11 residues. V dropped 0 bases and J dropped 13; count of bases not matched to a gene: 5. Germline lookup yields CDR1 GTSNPN and CDR2 SVGIG (reference sequence). Supplemented by reference TRBV30 and TRBJ1-2, the full variable domain reads SQTIHQWPATLVQPVGSPLSLECTVEGTSNPNLYWYRQAAGRGLQLLFYSVGIGQISSEVPQNLSASRPQDRQFILSSKKLLLSDSGFYLCAWSVTRGFTFGSGTRLTVV.